These 27 T cell receptor beta chains came from one sample sequenced in a study of shared T cell receptors in the human thymus. The table came from immunoSEQ multiplex PCR; TCRdb's copy has only in-frame clones and leaves some out. Among about 610,000 clones listed, 70% to 90% were seen once. Another study also made use of these data, one on human thymus T cells.

The specimen was thymocytes. The source of these receptors is a boy less than two years old with a congenital heart defect.

The chain has TRBV5-1 and TRBJ2-1; 8 nucleotides match TRBD2. Trimming at V came to 5 bases and at J to 3 bases, leaving 7 bases not matched to a gene. CDR3 length: 15 residues. Germline CDR1 is SGHRS and CDR2 is YFSETQ. CDR3 DNA sequence: TGCGCCAGCAGGAGCCTAGCGGGCCGCTACAATGAGCAGTTCTTC. Protein sequence: CASRSLAGRYNEQFF.

The chain combines TRBV6-5 with TRBJ2-1, with no clear D. V was pared by 6 bases and J by 8 bases, with 20 bases between. The CDR3 extends over 15 amino acids. Per the germline V gene, CDR1 is MNHEY and CDR2 is SVGAGI. The CDR3 nucleotides read TGTGCCAGCAGCCTAGGTAAGGCCTCCCTCCATGAGCAGTTCTTC. This codes for CASSLGKASLHEQFF.

The rearrangement joins TRBV5-1 to TRBJ2-2; 12 positions match TRBD1. After removal of 0 bases from V and 2 bases from J, the junction contained 11 bases not matched to a gene. CDR1 and CDR2 (germline): SGHRS, YFSETQ. The CDR3 spans 20 residues. In DNA, the CDR3 is TGCGCCAGCAGCTTGGCCGGGACAGGGGGCGAAGACGCAAACACCGGGGAGCTGTTTTTT. Translated, it gives CASSLAGTGGEDANTGELFF.

V gene TRBV4-1 combines with J gene TRBJ2-1; 8 positions agree with TRBD2. Germline lookup yields CDR1 MGHRA and CDR2 YSYEKL. This CDR3 has 17 residues. The ends lost 0 bases at V and 7 bases at J; junction bases unmatched: 11. The CDR3 sequence is CASSQEANERERNEQFF. In DNA, the CDR3 is TGCGCCAGCAGCCAAGAAGCCAACGAGCGGGAGCGAAATGAGCAGTTCTTC.

The gene calls are TRBV30 and TRBJ1-2; 8 bases align to TRBD1. This CDR3 is 12 amino acids long. The junction had 7 bases not matched to a gene; V was cut back by 8 bases and J by 5 bases. From germline, CDR1 is GTSNPN and CDR2 SVGIG (reference sequence). CDR3 sequence: CAGNTGGYGYTF. CDR3 in DNA: TGTGCCGGAAACACAGGGGGGTATGGCTACACCTTC.

J is TRBJ2-7 and V is TRBV27; 9 bases map to TRBD1. Germline CDR1 and CDR2: MNHEY and SMNVEV (reference sequence). After removal of 8 bases from V and 5 bases from J, the junction contained 13 bases not matched to a gene. The CDR3 sequence is 15 residues long. This CDR3 reads CASFNPGQGIDEQYF. CDR3 in DNA: TGTGCCAGCTTTAATCCGGGACAGGGAATAGACGAGCAGTACTTC.

The V gene is TRBV4-3, the J gene TRBJ2-3, with D perhaps TRBD1 (6 bases). Trimming took off 4 bases at V and 0 bases at J, with 14 bases between the two ends. The CDR3 runs to 16 residues. Per germline, CDR1 LGHNA and CDR2 YSLEER. The CDR3 coding sequence is TGCGCCAGCAGCCGAGGAGGACAGCTTAGCACAGATACGCAGTATTTT. Translating gives CASSRGGQLSTDTQYF.

This sequence joins TRBV4-3 and TRBJ2-1; the match to TRBD2 covers 10 bases. This CDR3 is 22 amino acids long. The germline gives CDR1 LGHNA, CDR2 YSLEER. Unmatched junction bases numbered 23, after V lost 0 bases and J lost 6 bases. The CDR3 nucleotides are TGCGCCAGCAGCCAAGACAGGCTTAGAAGGCCTAGCGGGAGTAGTGAGGGCAATGAGCAGTTCTTC. Translated: CASSQDRLRRPSGSSEGNEQFF.

This clone has a single count. V and J are TRBV13 and TRBJ1-1; TRBD1 aligns across 7 bases. Germline lookup yields CDR1 PRHDT and CDR2 FYEKMQ (reference sequence). Losses at the gene ends were 6 bases for V and 5 bases for J; bases not matched to a gene: 6. The CDR3 loop spans 13 amino acids. DNA for the CDR3: TGTGCCAGCAGTCGGACAGGAAGGACTGAAGCTTTCTTT. Amino acid sequence: CASSRTGRTEAFF.

This sequence joins TRBV28 and TRBJ2-3, with TRBD2 matching over 13 bases. J gave up 3 bases and V 2 bases, and 8 bases lay outside the gene matches. CDR3 length equals 18 residues. CDR1 and CDR2 (germline): MDHEN, SYDVKM. In nucleotides, the CDR3 is TGTGCCAGCAGTTTACCATTGCTGGGACTAGCGGGAACAGATACGCAGTATTTT. It yields the protein CASSLPLLGLAGTDTQYF.

The CDR3 spells CASSRREGVLKEEKLFF. The DNA of the CDR3 is TGCGCCAGCAGCCGGAGGGAAGGAGTTCTAAAGGAGGAAAAACTGTTTTTT. J is TRBJ1-4 and V is TRBV4-3; D remains unclear. The CDR3 is made up of 17 amino acids. From germline, CDR1 is LGHNA and CDR2 YSLEER. Trimming cost V 4 bases and J 8 bases, with 23 bases left between them.

The V call is TRBV28, the J call TRBJ2-2; TRBD2 is a possible D gene (7 bases). The CDR3 consists of 14 residues. V was pared by 5 bases and J by 7 bases, with 14 bases between. Germline values: CDR1 MDHEN, CDR2 SYDVKM. The CDR3 coding sequence is TGTGCCAGCAGTCCACCGGGGGGCGGCGGGGAGCTGTTTTTT. Its translation: CASSPPGGGGELFF.

The V call is TRBV5-1, the J call TRBJ1-1; no definite D call. This CDR3 is built from 12 residues. The V end was cut by 0 bases, the J end by 8 bases, with 8 bases between. Germline CDR1 is SGHRS and CDR2 is YFSETQ. This CDR3 is CASSLDPREAFF. The CDR3 nucleotides read TGCGCCAGCAGCTTGGACCCCAGGGAAGCTTTCTTT.

This chain connects TRBV10-3 to TRBJ1-2, with a tentative D call TRBD1 (6 bases). V lost 6 bases, J lost 4 bases, and 12 bases lay in between. Germline assignment: CDR1 ENHRY and CDR2 SYGVKD. The length of the CDR3 is 13 residues. In DNA, the CDR3 is TGTGCCATCAGCCCCCGGGACACCTATGGCTACACCTTC. Translated, it gives CAISPRDTYGYTF.

This rearrangement joins TRBV7-2 to TRBJ1-1, with 10 positions matching TRBD1. V was clipped by 2 bases and J by 3 bases; unmatched bases: 6. Germline loops: CDR1 SGHTA, CDR2 FQGNSA. This CDR3 is 16 amino acids long. The DNA of the CDR3 is TGTGCCAGCAGCTTACATGGACAGGGGGAGGACACTGAAGCTTTCTTT. Translation: CASSLHGQGEDTEAFF.

The chain carries TRBV7-3 and TRBJ2-7; 10 bases align to TRBD2. Germline loops: CDR1 SGHTA, CDR2 FQGTGA. The CDR3 is 15 residues long. V was clipped by 2 bases and J by 1 base; unmatched bases: 2. The CDR3 spells CASSLSSGRSYEQYF. In DNA form, the CDR3 reads TGTGCCAGCAGCTTATCTAGCGGGAGATCCTACGAGCAGTACTTC.

The chain joins TRBV5-1 to TRBJ2-3, with 7 bases lining up with TRBD2. In germline, CDR1 is SGHRS, CDR2 YFSETQ. V gave up 3 bases and J gave up 0 bases; unmatched junction bases: 4. The length of the CDR3 is 15 residues. CDR3 residues: CASSWYSGSTDTQYF. In DNA form, the CDR3 reads TGCGCCAGCAGCTGGTATAGCGGGAGCACAGATACGCAGTATTTT.

This sequence joins TRBV2 and TRBJ2-7, with a tentative D call TRBD1 (5 bases). Between the trimmed V and J ends, which lost 3 bases and 3 bases, there was a span of 15 bases. This CDR3 region has 15 residues. Germline-derived CDR1 and CDR2 are SNHLY and FYNNEI. CDR3 bases: TGTGCCAGCAGTGAGATCCAGGGCCACTTCTACGAGCAGTACTTC. Amino acids: CASSEIQGHFYEQYF.

J is TRBJ2-7 and V is TRBV28; perhaps TRBD1 as D (6 bases). This CDR3 region has 17 residues. With 5 bases removed from V and 5 bases from J, the gap between germline ends came to 25 bases. Germline CDR1 MDHEN, CDR2 SYDVKM. The CDR3 protein is CASSPHLPRDKNHEQYF. CDR3 DNA sequence: TGTGCCAGCAGTCCTCACCTACCGAGGGACAAAAACCACGAGCAGTACTTC. Based on the CDR3 plus reference TRBV28 and TRBJ2-7, the full variable domain is DVKVTQSSRYLVKRTGEKVFLECVQDMDHENMFWYRQDPGLGLRLIYFSYDVKMKEKGDIPEGYSVSREKKERFSLILESASTNQTSMYLCASSPHLPRDKNHEQYFGPGTRLTVT.

Only a few counts were recorded for this clone. The chain combines TRBV12-5 with TRBJ2-1, with a weak D call TRBD2 (6 bases). Germline loops: CDR1 LGHNT, CDR2 FRNRAP. The CDR3 contains 15 residues. Trimming removed 0 bases from V and 8 bases from J, with 14 bases in between. DNA for the CDR3: TGTGCTAGTGGTTTGGTAAGGGGACTCTGGTATGAGCAGTTCTTC. Encoded protein: CASGLVRGLWYEQFF.

This chain uses TRBV4-2 with TRBJ2-5; TRBD2 is a possible D gene (5 bases). Germline V CDR1 and CDR2: LGHNA, YNFKEQ. CDR3 length: 14 residues. V was shortened by 5 bases and J by 1 base, with 11 bases between the two germline ends. The chain's CDR3 is CASSYRLTQETQYF. CDR3 DNA sequence: TGTGCCAGCAGCTACCGACTAACCCAAGAGACCCAGTACTTC.

The V gene is TRBV10-2, the J gene TRBJ2-3, with D perhaps TRBD2 (7 bases). Trimming pared 6 bases from V and 3 bases from J, leaving 19 bases between. The CDR3 runs 16 residues. Germline CDR1 WSHSY, CDR2 SAAADI. Written as DNA, the CDR3 is TGCGCCAGCAGCGGGGGGCGAGGAAACGGGACAGATACGCAGTATTTT. Protein sequence: CASSGGRGNGTDTQYF.

The chain recombines TRBV11-2 with TRBJ2-1; 10 bases are a match to TRBD2. Losses at the gene ends were 0 bases for V and 7 bases for J; bases not matched to a gene: 6. Germline V gene sequence: CDR1 SGHAT, CDR2 FQNNGV. The CDR3 consists of 16 residues. CDR3 bases: TGTGCCAGCAGCTTAGATCCAGCGGGAGGGGAGAATGAGCAGTTCTTC. This sequence encodes CASSLDPAGGENEQFF.

This chain joins TRBV6-5 and TRBJ2-3; D may be TRBD2 (6 bases). V shed 6 bases and J shed 6 bases, with 10 bases lying between them. CDR3 length equals 12 residues. CDR1 and CDR2 from the germline V gene are MNHEY and SVGAGI. Here the CDR3 reads CASSPGGDTQYF. CDR3 sequence (DNA): TGTGCCAGCAGCCCCGGAGGGGATACGCAGTATTTT.

This chain links TRBV5-4 with TRBJ2-7; possibly TRBD2 for D (6 bases). Looked up from germline, CDR1 is SGHNT and CDR2 is YYREEE (reference sequence). This CDR3 region has 15 residues. Deletions cut 1 base from V and 0 bases from J, with 11 bases between. CDR3 in DNA: TGTGCCAGCAGCTTGAGGAACGGGAGCTCCTACGAGCAGTACTTC. Its protein product is CASSLRNGSSYEQYF.

The chain recombines TRBV5-4 with TRBJ2-5, with 9 bases aligning to TRBD2. This CDR3 is built from 14 residues. The V gene's germline CDR1 is SGHNT and CDR2 YYREEE (reference sequence). J gave up 5 bases and V 2 bases, and 4 bases lay outside the gene matches. The CDR3 nucleotides are TGTGCCAGCAGCTTTTGGCGGGGGGGGGAGACCCAGTACTTC. This encodes CASSFWRGGETQYF. Full variable domain (rest looked up from reference TRBV5-4 and TRBJ2-5): ETGVTQSPTHLIKTRGQQVTLRCSSQSGHNTVSWYQQALGQGPQFIFQYYREEENGRGNFPPRFSGLQFPNYSSELNVNALELDDSALYLCASSFWRGGETQYFGPGTRLLVL.

V usage is TRBV5-4 and J usage is TRBJ2-5; TRBD1 agrees at 10 bases. Near its end, the DNA agrees better with TRBJ2-7, so the J call may be wrong. CDR1 and CDR2 from the germline V gene are SGHNT and YYREEE (reference sequence). The length of the CDR3 is 15 residues. CDR3 DNA sequence: TGTGCCAGCAGCTTGTCATGGACAGGGGGCTACGAGCAGTACTTC. Translated, it gives CASSLSWTGGYEQYF.